This T cell receptor (beta chain) was recovered during a study of neoadjuvant anti-PD-1 for oral cavity cancer. Overall study: Around day 43, patients without progression received a fourth nivolumab dose before surgery.

Time point: after neoadjuvant nivolumab, at surgical resection. Data came from immunoSEQ multiplex PCR; TCRdb stores just in-frame clones and leaves some out. The data contain some 22,000 clones, 20% to 30% of them singletons. V lost 4 bases to trimming and J lost 8 bases; unmatched junction nucleotides: 4. Germline lookup yields CDR1 SGHRS and CDR2 YFSETQ. The CDR3 is 14 residues long. This chain links TRBV5-1 with TRBJ2-1; the match to TRBD1 covers 12 bases. Here the sequenced sample was tumor tissue, taken after nivolumab (anti-PD-1) treatment. The sequence was obtained from a person between 35 and 79 years old with oral cavity squamous cell carcinoma. DNA for the CDR3: TGCGCCAGCAGCCGGGACAGGGGGCGGTATGAGCAGTTCTTC. Residues: CASSRDRGRYEQFF.